These 32 T cell receptor beta chains were sequenced from one sample in a study of beta chain features in type 1 diabetes. TCRB transcripts that were expressed got sequenced, as all of the isolated RNA had been reverse transcribed. Libraries were prepared by immunoSEQ multiplex PCR; TCRdb keeps only in-frame clonotypes and omits some of them. The table includes roughly 350,000 clones, 9.5% to 12% detected once. Sequencing input: naive CD4+ T cells from blood. These TCRs come from a woman under 40 in good health.

The CDR3 coding sequence is TGCAGCGTTGCGGGACTGCTCAACACTGAAGCTTTCTTT. Translating it yields CSVAGLLNTEAFF. The chain combines TRBV29-1 with TRBJ1-1; tentative D call: TRBD1 (5 bases). The CDR3 has 13 amino acids. Deletions cut 4 bases from V and 2 bases from J, with 11 bases between. The germline V gene encodes CDR1 SQVTM and CDR2 ANQGSEA.

The rearrangement links TRBV5-1 to TRBJ2-7; 9 bases are a match to TRBD1. The CDR3 contains 16 residues. Germline lookup yields CDR1 SGHRS and CDR2 YFSETQ. Trimming removed 1 base from V and 4 bases from J; junction bases left unmatched: 9. Here the CDR3 reads CASSLSSGTGSYEQYF. In nucleotides, the CDR3 is TGCGCCAGCAGCTTGTCTTCCGGGACAGGGTCTTACGAGCAGTACTTC.

This chain connects TRBV10-3 to TRBJ2-7, with D unresolved. Trimming removed 3 bases from V and 3 bases from J, with 6 bases in between. The CDR3 totals 12 residues. The germline CDR1 and CDR2 sequences are ENHRY and SYGVKD. Here the CDR3 DNA reads TGTGCCATCAGTGAAAGAGGCTACGAGCAGTACTTC. Protein product: CAISERGYEQYF.

CDR3: CASSPVIAGGPYEQYF. CDR3 in DNA: TGTGCCAGCTCACCAGTCATTGCGGGAGGGCCCTACGAGCAGTACTTC. The rearrangement uses TRBV18 and TRBJ2-7, with TRBD2 identical over 9 bases. CDR3 size: 16 residues. Trimming at V came to 2 bases and at J to 2 bases, leaving 7 bases not matched to a gene. Germline V lookup: CDR1 KGHSH, CDR2 LQKENI.

This clone came up a few times. The chain has TRBV5-1 and TRBJ2-5, with 11 bases that match TRBD1. The CDR3 has 18 residues. V shed 0 bases and J 5 bases; nucleotides not matched to a gene: 12. The V gene's germline CDR1 is SGHRS and CDR2 YFSETQ. CDR3 DNA sequence: TGCGCCAGCAGCTTGGGAGCCGGCGGGACAGGGGGAAGGGAGACCCAGTACTTC. Translation: CASSLGAGGTGGRETQYF.

This clone was seen a few times. This chain uses TRBV2 with TRBJ2-2; 10 bases map to TRBD1. CDR3 length equals 13 residues. J was trimmed by 6 bases and V by 7 bases; bases with no gene match: 2. CDR1 is SNHLY and CDR2 is FYNNEI in the germline V gene. CDR3 nucleotide sequence: TGTGCCAGCATTGGACAGGGGGCCGGGGAGCTGTTTTTT. It is translated as CASIGQGAGELFF.

This clone was picked up a small number of times. The chain is built from TRBV28 and TRBJ2-5, with D tentatively TRBD2 (5 bases). The germline gives CDR1 MDHEN, CDR2 SYDVKM. This CDR3 is 14 amino acids long. V lost 6 bases and J 5 bases, leaving 16 bases between the germline ends. The CDR3 spells CASSQGLPKETQYF. The CDR3 region has the DNA TGTGCCAGCAGCCAAGGACTCCCGAAGGAGACCCAGTACTTC.

This clone was picked up a small number of times. The J gene is TRBJ2-1, the V gene TRBV7-8; TRBD2 matches at 11 bases. The CDR3 sequence is 16 residues long. Germline V gives CDR1 SGHVS, CDR2 FQNEAQ. V shed 5 bases, J shed 7 bases, and the junction held 10 bases outside the gene matches. The CDR3 DNA is TGTGCCAGCAGCGGGGGACTAGCGGAGTTTTTGAATGAGCAGTTCTTC. This codes for CASSGGLAEFLNEQFF.

The chain uses TRBV7-6 and TRBJ2-7, with 7 positions matching TRBD2. CDR3 length equals 15 residues. CDR1 is SGHVS and CDR2 is FNYEAQ in the germline V gene. The J segment lost 5 bases and the V segment lost 2 bases, leaving 9 bases of the junction unmatched. CDR3 residues: CASSLSGTPAHEQYF. The DNA of the CDR3 is TGTGCCAGCAGCTTAAGCGGGACCCCCGCCCACGAGCAGTACTTC.

The rearrangement joins TRBV7-9 to TRBJ2-7, with D possibly TRBD1 on 6 matching bases. Trimming shortened V by 6 bases and J by 6 bases, and 21 bases separated the two germline ends. The V gene's germline CDR1 is SEHNR and CDR2 FQNEAQ (reference sequence). The CDR3 runs 15 residues. CDR3: CASSPTGLKGSEQYF. In DNA form, the CDR3 reads TGTGCCAGCAGTCCCACAGGGTTAAAGGGGAGCGAGCAGTACTTC. The entire variable domain, with the rest obtained from reference TRBV7-9 and TRBJ2-7, is as follows: DTGVSQNPRHKITKRGQNVTFRCDPISEHNRLYWYRQTLGQGPEFLTYFQNEAQLEKSRLLSDRFSAERPKGSFSTLEIQRTEQGDSAMYLCASSPTGLKGSEQYFGPGTRLTVT.

There are a few counts of this clone. V gene TRBV9 combines with J gene TRBJ1-5, with a possible D match to TRBD1 (6 bases). V was clipped by 2 bases and J by 8 bases, with 11 bases between them. CDR1 SGDLS and CDR2 YYNGEE come from the germline V gene. The CDR3 is 13 residues long. CDR3 nucleotides: TGTGCCAGCAGCGTCACAGGGATTGAGCCCCAGCATTTT. Translating it yields CASSVTGIEPQHF.

This clone was detected only a few times. The same CDR3 arises from other DNA sequences in this sample as well. This rearrangement joins TRBV18 to TRBJ2-1, with 8 bases identical to TRBD2. Germline CDR1 reads KGHSH; CDR2 reads LQKENI. With 3 bases clipped from V and 3 bases from J, the junction kept 4 bases outside the gene matches. This CDR3 contains 15 residues. CDR3 nucleotide sequence: TGTGCCAGCTCACCGGGGCTAGCGGGCTACAATGAGCAGTTCTTC. It is translated as CASSPGLAGYNEQFF.

This clone was observed a few times. The V call is TRBV11-1, the J call TRBJ2-1; 8 positions agree with TRBD2. There are 19 residues in the CDR3. V lost 8 bases, J lost 5 bases, and 23 bases stayed unmatched. CDR1 and CDR2 (germline): SGHAT, FQDESV (reference sequence). CDR3 sequence reads: CASGWGLAGAGPQDNEQFF. The CDR3 DNA sequence: TGTGCCAGCGGTTGGGGGCTAGCGGGCGCTGGCCCCCAGGACAATGAGCAGTTCTTC.

About this clone: Other DNA sequences in the same sample also yield this CDR3. The V and J genes are TRBV2 and TRBJ2-2; D is possibly TRBD2 (6 bases). Germline lookup yields CDR1 SNHLY and CDR2 FYNNEI. The CDR3 is made up of 16 amino acids. V lost 2 bases, J lost 0 bases, and 10 bases lay in between. The CDR3 bases are TGTGCCAGCAGTGAACTGGCGGGATCGAACACCGGGGAGCTGTTTTTT. Protein sequence: CASSELAGSNTGELFF.

This chain connects TRBV6-5 to TRBJ2-1; 10 positions match TRBD2. Germline CDR1 is MNHEY and CDR2 is SVGAGI. With 3 bases clipped from V and 6 bases from J, the junction kept 5 bases outside the gene matches. The CDR3 extends over 15 amino acids. CDR3 protein: CASSYIAGGGNEQFF. The CDR3 region has the DNA TGTGCCAGCAGTTATATAGCGGGAGGCGGCAATGAGCAGTTCTTC.

This clone was observed a few times. The chain employs TRBV10-3 and TRBJ1-1; possible D gene TRBD1, 5 bases. This CDR3 has 15 residues. V was pared by 11 bases and J by 1 base, with 20 bases between. Germline V gene sequence: CDR1 ENHRY, CDR2 SYGVKD. In nucleotides, the CDR3 is TGTGCCGCATCGGGCGGGGCAGACTCGAACACTGAAGCTTTCTTT. Translated: CAASGGADSNTEAFF.

This clone was counted only a few times. Other nucleotide sequences in the sample specify the same CDR3. CDR3 sequence reads: CASSPRTGQETQYF. DNA for the CDR3: TGTGCCAGCAGCCCCCGGACAGGCCAAGAGACCCAGTACTTC. The chain uses TRBV9 and TRBJ2-5; 7 bases align to TRBD1. The CDR3 runs to 14 residues. Germline lookup yields CDR1 SGDLS and CDR2 YYNGEE. V was clipped by 4 bases and J by 1 base; unmatched bases: 4.

The V call is TRBV7-9, the J call TRBJ2-5, with D maybe TRBD1 (6 bases). V was clipped by 4 bases and J by 1 base, with 16 bases between them. Germline loops: CDR1 SEHNR, CDR2 FQNEAQ (reference sequence). CDR3 length: 16 residues. CDR3 region: CASSSRKQGPQETQYF. The CDR3 nucleotides read TGTGCCAGCAGCTCAAGAAAGCAGGGGCCCCAAGAGACCCAGTACTTC.

This clone was recorded a few times. The V and J genes are TRBV4-3 and TRBJ2-1, with D possibly matching TRBD1 (5 bases). V dropped 0 bases and J dropped 10 bases, with 16 bases sitting between them. This CDR3 contains 15 residues. Germline lookup yields CDR1 LGHNA and CDR2 YSLEER. CDR3 DNA: TGCGCCAGCAGCCAAGATTTCAGGGCCGCCTCGGAGCAGTTCTTC. Protein: CASSQDFRAASEQFF.

This clone appeared a few times. V and J are TRBV10-3 and TRBJ2-7; no definite D call. Trimming left V 3 bases short and J 1 base short, with 7 bases between. This CDR3 is built from 13 residues. Germline V gene data show CDR1 as ENHRY and CDR2 as SYGVKD. The CDR3 loop is CAISDNNSYEQYF. The CDR3 coding sequence is TGTGCCATCAGTGACAACAATTCCTACGAGCAGTACTTC.

In its sample, this clone was seen a few times. The genes are TRBV15 and TRBJ2-5; 9 bases align to TRBD1. CDR1 is LNHNV and CDR2 is YYDKDF in the germline V gene (reference sequence). This CDR3 region has 14 residues. Unmatched junction bases numbered 3, after V lost 0 bases and J lost 7 bases. DNA for the CDR3: TGTGCCACCAGCAGAGAGGGACAGGGAGGGACCCAGTACTTC. Protein sequence: CATSREGQGGTQYF.

This clone came up a few times. The chain has TRBV15 and TRBJ1-1; 8 bases align to TRBD1. Germline values: CDR1 LNHNV, CDR2 YYDKDF (reference sequence). The CDR3 totals 16 residues. V dropped 0 bases and J dropped 5; count of bases not matched to a gene: 8. CDR3 sequence: CATSREGTGGRTEAFF. DNA of the CDR3: TGTGCCACCAGCAGAGAAGGAACAGGGGGAAGGACTGAAGCTTTCTTT.

CDR3 in amino acids: CAISYYTDTQYF. The CDR3 nucleotides are TGTGCCATTTCTTATTACACAGATACGCAGTATTTT. The chain recombines TRBV10-3 with TRBJ2-3; D gene unclear. The V gene's germline CDR1 is ENHRY and CDR2 SYGVKD. This CDR3 comprises 12 residues. Trimming removed 9 bases from V and 2 bases from J, with 9 bases in between.

This clone has ten or more counts. The V gene is TRBV7-9, the J gene TRBJ2-3; D is unresolved. V was shortened by 10 bases and J by 0 bases, with 14 bases between the two germline ends. Germline CDR1 is SEHNR and CDR2 is FQNEAQ (reference sequence). CDR3 size: 14 residues. The DNA for the CDR3 is TGTGCCACGCTCGAACATGCTAGCACAGATACGCAGTATTTT. It is translated as CATLEHASTDTQYF. Together with reference TRBV7-9 and TRBJ2-3, the CDR3 gives the full variable domain: DTGVSQNPRHKITKRGQNVTFRCDPISEHNRLYWYRQTLGQGPEFLTYFQNEAQLEKSRLLSDRFSAERPKGSFSTLEIQRTEQGDSAMYLCATLEHASTDTQYFGPGTRLTVL.

This clone has a handful of counts. The chain is built from TRBV18 and TRBJ2-7, with a weak D call TRBD1 (6 bases). The germline V gene has CDR1 KGHSH and CDR2 LQKENI. Between the trimmed V and J ends, which lost 6 bases and 0 bases, there was a span of 15 bases. The length of the CDR3 is 15 residues. CDR3: CASSLGTSSSYEQYF. The CDR3 DNA reads TGTGCCAGCTCGCTCGGGACATCAAGCTCCTACGAGCAGTACTTC.

The chain joins TRBV9 to TRBJ2-2; 12 bases are a match to TRBD2. The CDR3 has 16 amino acids. Trimming removed 3 bases from V and 5 bases from J; junction bases left unmatched: 5. Germline CDR1 reads SGDLS; CDR2 reads YYNGEE. The CDR3 protein is CASSATSGRRTGELFF. The CDR3 DNA reads TGTGCCAGCAGCGCGACTAGCGGGAGACGGACCGGGGAGCTGTTTTTT.

This clone has a handful of counts. V is TRBV7-2 and J is TRBJ2-7; 13 bases fit TRBD2. Germline loops: CDR1 SGHTA, CDR2 FQGNSA. J lost 6 bases, V lost 5 bases, and 7 bases had no gene match. This CDR3 has 15 residues. CDR3 region: CASSPRLAGGLEQYF. The DNA for the CDR3 is TGTGCCAGCAGCCCCCGACTAGCGGGAGGACTCGAGCAGTACTTC. The full variable domain, rest sourced from reference TRBV7-2 and TRBJ2-7, is GAGVSQSPSNKVTEKGKDVELRCDPISGHTALYWYRQSLGQGLEFLIYFQGNSAPDKSGLPSDRFSAERTGGSVSTLTIQRTQQEDSAVYLCASSPRLAGGLEQYFGPGTRLTVT.

In this sample, this clone turned up once. The V gene is TRBV5-6, the J gene TRBJ1-4; D unresolved. The CDR3 is 14 residues long. V dropped 1 base and J dropped 4 bases, with 8 bases sitting between them. Germline CDR1 and CDR2: SGHDT and YYEEEE. The CDR3 sequence is CASSLRGSNEKLFF. CDR3 coding DNA: TGTGCCAGCAGCTTGCGGGGAAGTAATGAAAAACTGTTTTTT. The full variable domain, with the rest looked up from reference TRBV5-6 and TRBJ1-4, is DAGVTQSPTHLIKTRGQQVTLRCSPKSGHDTVSWYQQALGQGPQFIFQYYEEEERQRGNFPDRFSGHQFPNYSSELNVNALLLGDSALYLCASSLRGSNEKLFFGSGTQLSVL.

This clone was observed once. CDR3: CASSKGQGQHSQPQHF. The CDR3 nucleotides are TGTGCCAGTAGTAAAGGACAGGGGCAACATAGTCAGCCCCAGCATTTT. This chain joins TRBV19 and TRBJ1-5; 9 bases are a match to TRBD1. Trimming took 4 bases from V and 6 from J; bases not matched to a gene: 10. The CDR3 totals 16 residues. Germline V gene lookup returns CDR1 LNHDA and CDR2 SQIVND (reference sequence).

A few counts support this clone. The chain uses TRBV5-1 and TRBJ2-3; 9 bases line up with TRBD2. The V and J ends lost 6 bases and 0 bases, in that order; junction bases with no gene match: 5. This CDR3 contains 15 residues. Germline loops: CDR1 SGHRS, CDR2 YFSETQ. CDR3 region: CASNLAGTSTDTQYF. In DNA, the CDR3 is TGCGCCAGCAATCTAGCGGGAACTAGCACAGATACGCAGTATTTT.

The chain links TRBV28 to TRBJ2-1; TRBD2 matches 7 bases. With V trimmed by 4 bases and J by 3 bases, 3 bases remained unmatched. The CDR3 consists of 14 residues. Germline assignment: CDR1 MDHEN and CDR2 SYDVKM. CDR3 bases: TGTGCCAGCAGTTCTAGCGGCCACTACAATGAGCAGTTCTTC. Translating it yields CASSSSGHYNEQFF.

The chain couples TRBV5-1 to TRBJ2-5; D not certain. The CDR3 loop spans 13 amino acids. Germline V gives CDR1 SGHRS, CDR2 YFSETQ. V shed 2 bases and J shed 3 bases, with 8 bases lying between them. CDR3: CASSFTLEETQYF. The CDR3 nucleotides read TGCGCCAGCAGCTTTACTCTTGAAGAGACCCAGTACTTC.